A selection of T cell receptor beta chains follows, all from one sample in a study of regulatory T cells in long-lasting Graves disease. TCRdb independently ran MiXCR on the multiplex PCR reads; one entry per CDR3 protein. Of roughly 320,000 distinct CDR3 sequences listed, over 15% are singletons. These records were also assigned to another study, of T cells in Graves' hyperthyroidism and ophthalmopathy.

Sequences were derived from peripheral blood mononuclear cells (PBMCs), sampled at new diagnosis, from a patient treated with antithyroid drugs. Receptors originate from a man in his forties with Graves disease. Both conserved end residues are part of each CDR3. A D gene is named only where the DNA matches it firmly. The size entry is marked missing in some rows and otherwise reads once, few, many or a size class.

clone size: .; D gene: .; V gene: TRBV28; J gene: TRBJ2-7; CDR3 protein: CASSTGRTSYEQYF; CDR3 DNA: TGTGCCAGCAGCACGGGACGGACTTCCTACGAGCAGTACTTC
clone size: many; D gene: .; V gene: TRBV5-1; J gene: TRBJ1-1; CDR3 protein: CASSPGGVQNTEAFF; CDR3 DNA: TGCGCCAGCAGCCCGGGGGGGGTCCAGAACACTGAAGCTTTCTTT
clone size: many; D gene: .; V gene: TRBV11-3; J gene: TRBJ2-3; CDR3 protein: CASSLTGMATQYF; CDR3 DNA: TGTGCCAGCAGCCTGACCGGAATGGCTACGCAGTATTTT
clone size: .; D gene: .; V gene: TRBV10-2; J gene: TRBJ1-5; CDR3 protein: CASSGGRTQHF; CDR3 DNA: TGCGCCAGCAGTGGGGGGCGTACCCAGCATTTT
clone size: many; D gene: .; V gene: TRBV12-3/TRBV12-4; J gene: TRBJ1-3; CDR3 protein: CASRARHGDMGIYF; CDR3 DNA: TGTGCCAGCAGAGCCAGACACGGGGATATGGGCATATATTTT
clone size: .; D gene: .; V gene: TRBV6-1; J gene: TRBJ2-4; CDR3 protein: CASGQTGHKNIQYF; CDR3 DNA: TGTGCCAGCGGGCAAACGGGACACAAGAACATTCAGTACTTC
clone size: many; D gene: TRBD1; V gene: TRBV6-2/TRBV6-3; J gene: TRBJ2-1; CDR3 protein: CASSSVRGQGPYNEQFF; CDR3 DNA: TGTGCCAGCAGTTCCGTAAGGGGACAGGGGCCCTACAATGAGCAGTTCTTC
clone size: many; D gene: TRBD1; V gene: TRBV28; J gene: TRBJ2-7; CDR3 protein: CASSPGTGRTYEQYF; CDR3 DNA: TGTGCCAGCAGTCCCGGGACAGGCCGAACCTACGAGCAGTACTTC
clone size: many; D gene: .; V gene: TRBV7-9; J gene: TRBJ2-7; CDR3 protein: CASSLNRDEQYF; CDR3 DNA: TGTGCCAGCAGCTTAAACAGGGACGAGCAGTACTTC
clone size: many; D gene: .; V gene: TRBV9; J gene: TRBJ2-1; CDR3 protein: CASNRDNGEQFF; CDR3 DNA: TGTGCCAGCAACCGGGACAACGGCGAGCAGTTCTTC
clone size: many; D gene: .; V gene: TRBV20-1; J gene: TRBJ2-7; CDR3 protein: CSARDGPPLAEQYF; CDR3 DNA: TGCAGTGCTAGAGATGGCCCCCCTCTGGCCGAGCAGTACTTC
clone size: many; D gene: .; V gene: TRBV15; J gene: TRBJ1-6; CDR3 protein: CATSRDATNGSPLHF; CDR3 DNA: TGTGCCACCAGCAGAGATGCGACGAACGGGTCACCCCTCCACTTT
clone size: few; D gene: TRBD1; V gene: TRBV19; J gene: TRBJ2-3; CDR3 protein: CASSIGTGSSTDTQYF; CDR3 DNA: TGTGCCAGTAGTATTGGGACAGGGTCTAGCACAGATACGCAGTATTTT
clone size: many; D gene: .; V gene: TRBV9; J gene: TRBJ1-4; CDR3 protein: CASSVGPQDQLFF; CDR3 DNA: TGTGCCAGCAGCGTAGGCCCACAAGATCAGCTGTTTTTT
clone size: many; D gene: .; V gene: TRBV18; J gene: TRBJ2-3; CDR3 protein: CASSPRDRLTDTQYF; CDR3 DNA: TGTGCCAGCTCACCACGGGACCGTTTAACAGATACGCAGTATTTT
clone size: .; D gene: .; V gene: TRBV18; J gene: TRBJ2-7; CDR3 protein: CASSPSRGAYEQYF; CDR3 DNA: TGTGCCAGCTCACCGTCCAGGGGGGCGTACGAGCAGTACTTC
clone size: many; D gene: .; V gene: TRBV18; J gene: TRBJ2-1; CDR3 protein: CASSWTSYNEQFF; CDR3 DNA: TGTGCCAGCTCATGGACATCTTACAATGAGCAGTTCTTC
clone size: many; D gene: .; V gene: TRBV2; J gene: TRBJ2-7; CDR3 protein: CASSEYRSEQYF; CDR3 DNA: TGTGCCAGCAGTGAATACCGTAGCGAGCAGTACTTC
clone size: many; D gene: .; V gene: TRBV27; J gene: TRBJ2-7; CDR3 protein: CASSFGVPSYEQYF; CDR3 DNA: TGTGCCAGCAGTTTTGGGGTCCCCTCCTACGAGCAGTACTTC
clone size: many; D gene: TRBD1; V gene: TRBV5-1; J gene: TRBJ1-2; CDR3 protein: CASRTTGGIDYGYTF; CDR3 DNA: TGCGCCAGCAGAACAACAGGGGGCATCGACTATGGCTACACCTTC
clone size: many; D gene: .; V gene: TRBV6-1; J gene: TRBJ2-7; CDR3 protein: CASSEQGNSYEQYF; CDR3 DNA: TGTGCCAGCAGTGAACAGGGCAACTCCTACGAGCAGTACTTC
clone size: many; D gene: .; V gene: TRBV27; J gene: TRBJ2-3; CDR3 protein: CASSLNRHTDTQYF; CDR3 DNA: TGTGCCAGCAGTTTAAACAGGCACACAGATACGCAGTATTTT
clone size: many; D gene: .; V gene: TRBV6-2/TRBV6-3; J gene: TRBJ2-3; CDR3 protein: CASRGGSALADTQYF; CDR3 DNA: TGTGCCAGCAGGGGAGGCTCGGCCCTCGCTGATACGCAGTATTTT
clone size: many; D gene: .; V gene: TRBV29-1; J gene: TRBJ1-1; CDR3 protein: CSVTYQSGNTEAFF; CDR3 DNA: TGCAGCGTGACCTATCAGTCAGGAAACACTGAAGCTTTCTTT
clone size: .; D gene: TRBD1; V gene: TRBV6-1; J gene: TRBJ2-2; CDR3 protein: CASSTPGTGLISGELFF; CDR3 DNA: TGTGCCAGCAGTACCCCTGGGACAGGGCTAATATCCGGGGAGCTGTTTTTT
clone size: .; D gene: .; V gene: TRBV27; J gene: TRBJ2-1; CDR3 protein: CASSSFRERNHNEQFF; CDR3 DNA: TGTGCCAGCAGTTCGTTCAGGGAACGCAATCACAATGAGCAGTTCTTC
clone size: few; D gene: .; V gene: TRBV5-1; J gene: TRBJ2-2; CDR3 protein: CASGLREKGSTGELFF; CDR3 DNA: TGCGCCAGCGGCTTACGGGAAAAGGGTAGCACCGGGGAGCTGTTTTTT
clone size: .; D gene: TRBD1; V gene: TRBV24-1; J gene: TRBJ1-4; CDR3 protein: CATSDSQGDEKLFF; CDR3 DNA: TGTGCCACCAGTGATTCACAGGGGGACGAAAAACTGTTTTTT
clone size: many; D gene: .; V gene: TRBV12-5; J gene: TRBJ1-5; CDR3 protein: CASGLVERGVSLSNQPQHF; CDR3 DNA: TGTGCTAGTGGTTTGGTTGAAAGGGGCGTTTCATTGAGCAATCAGCCCCAGCATTTT
clone size: many; D gene: TRBD1; V gene: TRBV12-3/TRBV12-4; J gene: TRBJ1-3; CDR3 protein: CASSQTGSSGNTIYF; CDR3 DNA: TGTGCCAGCAGTCAGACAGGGAGCTCTGGAAACACCATATATTTT
clone size: few; D gene: TRBD1; V gene: TRBV10-3; J gene: TRBJ2-7; CDR3 protein: CAAGQAGYEQYF; CDR3 DNA: TGTGCCGCGGGACAGGCAGGCTACGAGCAGTACTTC
clone size: many; D gene: TRBD1; V gene: TRBV14; J gene: TRBJ2-3; CDR3 protein: CASSRTTGLSTDTQYF; CDR3 DNA: TGTGCCAGCAGCCGAACGACAGGGTTAAGCACAGATACGCAGTATTTT
clone size: many; D gene: TRBD1; V gene: TRBV5-1; J gene: TRBJ1-5; CDR3 protein: CASSLGAGGQPQHF; CDR3 DNA: TGCGCCAGCAGCTTGGGGGCAGGGGGTCAGCCCCAGCATTTT
clone size: once; D gene: TRBD2; V gene: TRBV12-3/TRBV12-4; J gene: TRBJ2-3; CDR3 protein: CASSSRGVDTQYF; CDR3 DNA: TGTGCCAGCTCGTCTCGGGGGGTAGATACGCAGTATTTT
clone size: many; D gene: .; V gene: TRBV6-1; J gene: TRBJ2-7; CDR3 protein: CASRWGLGYEQYF; CDR3 DNA: TGTGCCAGCAGATGGGGGTTGGGGTACGAGCAGTACTTC
clone size: few; D gene: .; V gene: TRBV12-3/TRBV12-4; J gene: TRBJ2-2; CDR3 protein: CASSSALRGAGELFF; CDR3 DNA: TGTGCCAGCAGTTCCGCCTTAAGAGGCGCCGGGGAGCTGTTTTTT
clone size: many; D gene: .; V gene: TRBV12-3/TRBV12-4; J gene: TRBJ1-1; CDR3 protein: CASKRDLNTEVFF; CDR3 DNA: TGTGCCAGCAAACGAGACTTGAACACTGAAGTTTTCTTT
clone size: .; D gene: .; V gene: TRBV29-1; J gene: TRBJ1-5; CDR3 protein: CSAAREGQPQHF; CDR3 DNA: TGCAGCGCCGCTCGGGAAGGTCAGCCCCAGCATTTT
clone size: many; D gene: TRBD2; V gene: TRBV18; J gene: TRBJ2-1; CDR3 protein: CASSLMISGGNNEQFF; CDR3 DNA: TGTGCCAGCTCACTCATGATTAGCGGGGGGAACAATGAGCAGTTCTTC
clone size: .; D gene: .; V gene: TRBV20-1; J gene: TRBJ2-4; CDR3 protein: CSARPTDYFDRGKNIQYF; CDR3 DNA: TGCAGTGCTAGGCCGACCGATTATTTCGACCGAGGCAAAAACATTCAGTACTTC
clone size: many; D gene: .; V gene: TRBV12-3/TRBV12-4; J gene: TRBJ2-5; CDR3 protein: CASSLHPGSETQYF; CDR3 DNA: TGTGCCAGCAGTTTACATCCAGGATCGGAGACCCAGTACTTC
clone size: few; D gene: TRBD1; V gene: TRBV19; J gene: TRBJ2-5; CDR3 protein: CASSVTGGGETQYF; CDR3 DNA: TGTGCCAGTAGTGTTACAGGGGGCGGGGAGACCCAGTACTTC
clone size: few; D gene: .; V gene: TRBV5-1; J gene: TRBJ2-2; CDR3 protein: CASSPGVRTNTGELFF; CDR3 DNA: TGCGCCAGCAGCCCCGGGGTGAGAACAAACACCGGGGAGCTGTTTTTT
clone size: .; D gene: TRBD1; V gene: TRBV7-9; J gene: TRBJ1-2; CDR3 protein: CASSPGTGVIYGYTF; CDR3 DNA: TGTGCCAGCAGTCCCGGGACAGGGGTCATCTATGGCTACACCTTC
clone size: many; D gene: TRBD2; V gene: TRBV6-1; J gene: TRBJ2-5; CDR3 protein: CASSHRTSGGNQETQYF; CDR3 DNA: TGTGCCAGCAGTCACCGGACTAGCGGGGGGAACCAAGAGACCCAGTACTTC
clone size: few; D gene: .; V gene: TRBV11-3; J gene: TRBJ2-1; CDR3 protein: CASSLVYGASYNEQFF; CDR3 DNA: TGTGCCAGCAGCTTAGTTTACGGGGCCTCCTACAATGAGCAGTTCTTC
clone size: many; D gene: .; V gene: TRBV20-1; J gene: TRBJ2-3; CDR3 protein: CRLARGTSTDTQYF; CDR3 DNA: TGCAGGCTTGCTCGGGGCACTAGCACAGATACGCAGTATTTT
clone size: .; D gene: .; V gene: TRBV6-2/TRBV6-3; J gene: TRBJ2-1; CDR3 protein: CASSSSGGGEQFF; CDR3 DNA: TGTGCCAGCAGTTCCTCCGGGGGTGGTGAGCAGTTCTTC
clone size: few; D gene: TRBD1; V gene: TRBV25-1; J gene: TRBJ2-2; CDR3 protein: CASKPVQGTGGTGELFF; CDR3 DNA: TGTGCCAGCAAGCCAGTACAGGGGACAGGGGGTACCGGGGAGCTGTTTTTT
clone size: many; D gene: .; V gene: TRBV5-1; J gene: TRBJ1-2; CDR3 protein: CASSVDGDYGYTF; CDR3 DNA: TGTGCCAGCAGCGTAGACGGGGACTATGGCTACACCTTC
clone size: .; D gene: .; V gene: TRBV20-1; J gene: TRBJ1-6; CDR3 protein: CSARDLGANNSPLHF; CDR3 DNA: TGCAGTGCTAGGGATCTTGGGGCGAATAATTCACCCCTCCACTTT
clone size: many; D gene: .; V gene: TRBV3-1; J gene: TRBJ2-1; CDR3 protein: CASSPHRDRYNEQFF; CDR3 DNA: TGTGCCAGCAGCCCCCACAGGGATCGCTACAATGAGCAGTTCTTC
clone size: few; D gene: .; V gene: TRBV6-2/TRBV6-3; J gene: TRBJ2-7; CDR3 protein: CASSYSSRNEQYF; CDR3 DNA: TGTGCCAGCAGTTACTCATCCCGGAACGAGCAGTACTTC
clone size: few; D gene: .; V gene: TRBV7-3; J gene: TRBJ2-1; CDR3 protein: CASRLDRDGTYQFF; CDR3 DNA: TGTGCCAGCAGACTTGACCGGGACGGGACCTACCAGTTCTTC
clone size: few; D gene: TRBD1; V gene: TRBV9; J gene: TRBJ2-2; CDR3 protein: CASSTGQGNTGELFF; CDR3 DNA: TGTGCCAGCAGTACGGGACAGGGAAACACCGGGGAGCTGTTTTTT